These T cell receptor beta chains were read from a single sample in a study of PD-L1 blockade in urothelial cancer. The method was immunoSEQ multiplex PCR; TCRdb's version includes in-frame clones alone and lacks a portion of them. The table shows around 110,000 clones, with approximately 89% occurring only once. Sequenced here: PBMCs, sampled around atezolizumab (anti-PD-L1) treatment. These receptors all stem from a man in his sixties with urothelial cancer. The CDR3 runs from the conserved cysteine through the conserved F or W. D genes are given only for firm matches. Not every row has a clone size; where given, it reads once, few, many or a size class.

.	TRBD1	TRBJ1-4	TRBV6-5	CASSYAGTGEEKLFF	TGTGCCAGCAGCTACGCCGGGACAGGGGAAGAAAAACTGTTTTTT
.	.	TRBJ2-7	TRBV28	CASSLNPGEPFYEQYF	TGTGCCAGCAGTTTAAATCCAGGGGAGCCCTTCTACGAGCAGTACTTC
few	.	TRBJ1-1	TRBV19	CASSLIQGNTEAFF	TGTGCCAGTAGCCTTATACAGGGGAACACTGAAGCTTTCTTT
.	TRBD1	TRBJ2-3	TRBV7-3	CASSVGQGWSDTQYF	TGTGCCAGCAGCGTGGGACAGGGATGGTCAGATACGCAGTATTTT
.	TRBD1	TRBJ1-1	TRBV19	CASKGAAGAPNTEAFF	TGTGCCAGTAAGGGGGCAGCAGGGGCCCCGAACACTGAAGCTTTCTTT
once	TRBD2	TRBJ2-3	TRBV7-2	CASSLGTSGGADTQYF	TGTGCCAGCAGCTTGGGGACTAGCGGGGGGGCAGATACGCAGTATTTT
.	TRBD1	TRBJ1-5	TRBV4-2	CASSQDAGQGNSNQPQHF	TGTGCCAGCAGCCAAGATGCGGGACAGGGTAATAGCAATCAGCCCCAGCATTTT
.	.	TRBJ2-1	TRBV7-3	CASSLTGTDPALWFF	TGTGCCAGCAGCTTAACCGGGACTGACCCCGCTTTATGGTTCTTC
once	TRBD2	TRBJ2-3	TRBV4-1	CASSQESVAGGNTDTQYF	TGCGCCAGCAGCCAAGAGTCCGTAGCGGGAGGAAACACAGATACGCAGTATTTT
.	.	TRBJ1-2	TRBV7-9	CASSQAGGHYGYTF	TGTGCCAGCAGCCAAGCGGGGGGGCACTATGGCTACACCTTC
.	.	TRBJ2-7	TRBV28	CASRGLTSSYEQYF	TGTGCCAGCAGAGGACTCACGAGCTCCTACGAGCAGTACTTC
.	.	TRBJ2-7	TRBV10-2	CASSADQGKDYEQYF	TGCGCCAGCAGTGCCGATCAGGGCAAGGACTACGAGCAGTACTTC
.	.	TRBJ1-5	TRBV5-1	CASSSGDGTQPQHF	TGCGCCAGCAGCTCAGGGGACGGCACCCAGCCCCAGCATTTT
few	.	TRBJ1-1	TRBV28	CASSSMTEAFF	TGTGCCAGCAGCAGTATGACTGAAGCTTTCTTT
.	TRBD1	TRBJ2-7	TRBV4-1	CASSQATGGATHEQYF	TGCGCCAGCAGCCAAGCCACAGGGGGCGCGACCCACGAGCAGTACTTC
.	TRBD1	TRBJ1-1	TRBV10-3	CAIRVCVLIRGSYTEAFF	TGTGCCATCAGAGTTTGTGTACTCATCAGGGGGTCATACACTGAAGCTTTCTTT
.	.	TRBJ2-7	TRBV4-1	CASSQGVGRSSYEQYF	TGCGCCAGCAGCCAAGGTGTGGGGAGGAGCTCCTACGAGCAGTACTTC
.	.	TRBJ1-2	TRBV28	CASTRPGLRGYGYTF	TGTGCCAGCACCCGTCCCGGCTTAAGAGGCTATGGCTACACCTTC
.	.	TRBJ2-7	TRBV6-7	CASSYGDCPYEQYF	TGTGCCAGCAGTTACGGGGACTGCCCCTACGAGCAGTACTTC
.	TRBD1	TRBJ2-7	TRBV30	CAWSATGSEQYF	TGTGCCTGGAGTGCGACAGGGAGCGAGCAGTACTTC
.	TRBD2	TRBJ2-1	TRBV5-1	CAGAVGTSGTNEQFF	TGCGCTGGGGCTGTCGGGACTAGCGGTACCAATGAGCAGTTCTTC
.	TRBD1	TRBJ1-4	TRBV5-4	CASSPGQGGEKLFF	TGTGCCAGCAGCCCGGGACAGGGAGGGGAAAAACTGTTTTTT
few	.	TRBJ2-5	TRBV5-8	CASSLWQDIQETQYF	TGTGCCAGCAGCTTGTGGCAGGACATCCAAGAGACCCAGTACTTC
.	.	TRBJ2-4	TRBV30	CAWTPPRESYIQYF	TGTGCCTGGACTCCCCCACGGGAGTCATACATTCAGTACTTC
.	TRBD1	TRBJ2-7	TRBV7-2	CASSSRGQYTYEQYF	TGTGCCAGCAGCTCCAGGGGACAGTACACCTACGAGCAGTACTTC
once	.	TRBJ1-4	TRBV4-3	CASSQETGAPTNEKLFF	TGCGCCAGCAGCCAAGAAACAGGAGCTCCAACTAATGAAAAACTGTTTTTT
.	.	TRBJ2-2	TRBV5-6	CASSLSSGERELFF	TGTGCCAGCAGCTTATCGTCAGGGGAGCGGGAGCTGTTTTTT
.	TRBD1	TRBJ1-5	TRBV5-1	CASSPGTGVLGNQPQHF	TGCGCCAGCAGCCCGGGGACAGGGGTTTTGGGCAATCAGCCCCAGCATTTT